At least ten counts were recorded for the clone carrying this T cell receptor beta chain. Antigen: not known. This record comes from a study of T-cell reconstitution after alpha-beta-depleted transplantation in children. Whole-study findings and limits: By about two months after transplant, alpha-beta T cells reportedly arose from several hundred graft clones that had expanded. For some patients, TCRbeta diversity was high at day 60 because of recipient T cells and thymic progenitors that survived. T-cell numbers and diversity one year post-transplant derived largely from freshly generated T cells.

Germline V gene data show CDR1 as SGHRS and CDR2 as YFSETQ. The CDR3 is 15 amino acids. Germline trimming cut 4 bases from V and 9 bases from J; bases unmatched to any gene: 8. Library preparation (for TCRbeta) was performed with unique molecular identifiers. Via MiXCR, TCRdb re-called the PCR reads, giving one row per CDR3 protein. The repertoire includes approximately 500,000 distinct CDR3 sequences, 10% of them detected once, and roughly 2% sits in the top ten. Material: PBMCs, obtained before TCRalphabeta/CD19-depleted stem cell transplant. The receptor was isolated from a child aged 2 to 10 with inherited bone marrow failure, due to receive a stem cell transplant. The chain has TRBV5-1 and TRBJ2-1, with 12 bases identical to TRBD2. CDR3 in DNA: TGCGCCAGCAGCGCATCTAGCGGGAGGGCCGCTGAGCAGTTCTTC. This gives the protein CASSASSGRAAEQFF.